This T cell receptor (beta chain) appears in the sequencing data of a study of cytomegalovirus exposure and HLA in healthy donors. Researchers ran the PCR with 60 Vbeta and 13 Jbeta primers. Profiled with immunoSEQ multiplex PCR; TCRdb holds only in-frame clones, not every one. The table shows about 140,000 clones, with about 70% occurring only once. This clone was recorded only once. The sample was PBMCs. The source is a man aged 25-40 years in good health and CMV-seropositive.

In DNA form, the CDR3 reads TGTGCCAGTAGAGTGTACTCGAATCCAAATGGCTACACCTTC. Encoded protein: CASRVYSNPNGYTF. The chain carries TRBV19 and TRBJ1-2, with unresolved D. V lost 6 bases to trimming and J lost 6 bases, with 17 bases between them. Looked up from germline, CDR1 is LNHDA and CDR2 is SQIVND (reference sequence). CDR3 length: 14 amino acids.